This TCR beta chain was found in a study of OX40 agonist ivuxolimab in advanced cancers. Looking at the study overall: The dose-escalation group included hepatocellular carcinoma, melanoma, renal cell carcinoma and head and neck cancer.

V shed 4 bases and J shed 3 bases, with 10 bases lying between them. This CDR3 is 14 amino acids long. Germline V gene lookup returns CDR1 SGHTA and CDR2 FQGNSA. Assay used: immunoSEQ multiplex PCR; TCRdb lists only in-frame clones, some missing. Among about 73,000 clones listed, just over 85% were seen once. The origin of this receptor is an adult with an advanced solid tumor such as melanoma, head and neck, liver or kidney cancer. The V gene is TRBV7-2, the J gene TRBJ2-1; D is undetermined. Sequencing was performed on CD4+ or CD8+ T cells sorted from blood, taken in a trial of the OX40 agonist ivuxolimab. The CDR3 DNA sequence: TGTGCCAGCAGCTCAGACGGCATCTACAATGAGCAGTTCTTC. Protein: CASSSDGIYNEQFF.